Reported below is one TCR beta chain. As yet, its antigen is unknown. These data come from a study of cytomegalovirus exposure and HLA in healthy donors. Study-level points and caveats: V- and J-gene trimming of TCR beta was linked (in a later analysis) to a missense DCLRE1C variant. 164 TCR beta chains were listed as cytomegalovirus-associated.

Trimming removed 6 bases from V and 1 base from J; junction bases left unmatched: 2. The CDR3 has 13 residues. Germline CDR1 reads SNHLY; CDR2 reads FYNNEI. The PCR employed 60 Vbeta primers together with 13 Jbeta primers. TCRdb's copy holds only in-frame clones and misses some; the assay was immunoSEQ multiplex PCR. The top ten hold over 20% of the sample, which has some 78,000 clones, approximately 80% seen once. The source material was PBMCs. This chain connects TRBV2 to TRBJ1-1; 7 bases are a match to TRBD1. The receptor was isolated from a woman in her fifties or sixties in good health and CMV-seropositive. The CDR3 nucleotides read TGTGCCAGCAGGGGACAGCAGAACACTGAAGCTTTCTTT. It codes for CASRGQQNTEAFF.